This T cell receptor (beta chain) was sequenced during a study of beta chain features in type 1 diabetes. Study-wide context: Investigators examined 107,917,701 sorted cells across all samples. Points from the study as a whole: At VDJ recombination sites, type 1 diabetes patients had fewer insertions and more deleted nucleotides. Significant though moderate, a shortening of TCRB CDR3s appeared in all four CD4+ subsets of Type 1 diabetes patients. PCR might preferentially amplify shorter templates, equally in patients and controls. Naive, central memory and Treg TCRB repertoires seemed to resemble each other more closely in patients than they did in healthy donors.

The study reverse transcribed the entire isolated RNA, so it sequenced expressed TCRB transcripts. Some clones are missing from TCRdb's copy, which holds only in-frame ones; the method was immunoSEQ multiplex PCR. The sample lists 95,000 to 150,000 clones, roughly a sixth occurring once. The table lists this clone with a count of one. What it binds is unknown. An end of the junction does not agree with germline; a read error may underlie this. The sequencing input was central memory CD4+ T cells from blood. The receptor's source is a man aged 18 to 35 with type 1 diabetes.

This CDR3 is CASSFGLAGYEQYF. DNA of the CDR3: TGTGCTAGCAGCTTCGGACTAGCGGGCTACGAGCAGTACTTC. The rearrangement uses TRBV7-7 and TRBJ2-7; TRBD2 agrees at 11 bases. This CDR3 is built from 14 residues. In germline, CDR1 is SSHAT, CDR2 FNYEAQ (reference sequence).